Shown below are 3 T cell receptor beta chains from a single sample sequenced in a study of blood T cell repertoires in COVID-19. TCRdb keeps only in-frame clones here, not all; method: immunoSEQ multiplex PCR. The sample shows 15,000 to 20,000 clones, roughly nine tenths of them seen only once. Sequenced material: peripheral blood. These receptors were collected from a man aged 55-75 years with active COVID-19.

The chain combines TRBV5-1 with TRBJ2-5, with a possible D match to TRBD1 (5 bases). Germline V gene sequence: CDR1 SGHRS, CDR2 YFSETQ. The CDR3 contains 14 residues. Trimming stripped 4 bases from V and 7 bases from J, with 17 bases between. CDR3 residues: CASSLTQGTGTQYF. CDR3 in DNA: TGCGCCAGCAGCCTAACCCAGGGAACTGGGACCCAGTACTTC.

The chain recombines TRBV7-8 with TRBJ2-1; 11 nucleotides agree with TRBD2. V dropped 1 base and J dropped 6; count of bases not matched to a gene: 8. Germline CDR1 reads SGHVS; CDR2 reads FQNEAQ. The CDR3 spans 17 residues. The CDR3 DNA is TGTGCCAGCAGCTTAGGCAGGGTGACTAGCGGGGCCAATGAGCAGTTCTTC. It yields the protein CASSLGRVTSGANEQFF.

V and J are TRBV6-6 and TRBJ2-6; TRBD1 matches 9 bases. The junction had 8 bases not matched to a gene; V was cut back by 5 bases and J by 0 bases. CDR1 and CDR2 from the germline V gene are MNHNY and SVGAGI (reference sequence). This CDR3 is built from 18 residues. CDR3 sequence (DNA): TGTGCCAGCAGTCCCTTGGGACAGGGCCACTCTGGGGCCAACGTCCTGACTTTC. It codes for CASSPLGQGHSGANVLTF.